What follows are 25 T cell receptor beta chains derived from one specimen sequenced in a study of beta chain features in type 1 diabetes. cDNA synthesis used the whole RNA isolate, giving expressed TCRB sequences. The data were produced by immunoSEQ multiplex PCR, yet TCRdb's version contains in-frame clones alone and is incomplete. The sample holds over 600,000 clones, approximately 13% seen once. No antigens are known for them. Whole-study results and caveats: Shortening that was moderate but significant affected the TCRB CDR3s of Type 1 diabetes patients in all four CD4+ subsets.

The sequenced sample consisted of naive CD4+ T cells from blood. The source of these receptors is a man aged 25 to 40 with type 1 diabetes.

This clone was seen only a few times. The chain uses TRBV6-6 and TRBJ1-5; unclear D gene. The CDR3 sequence is 13 residues long. V was shortened by 5 bases and J by 4 bases, with 9 bases between the two germline ends. Germline CDR1 and CDR2: MNHNY and SVGAGI (reference sequence). CDR3 sequence reads: CASSRVMNQPQHF. The CDR3 bases are TGTGCCAGCAGTCGGGTCATGAATCAGCCCCAGCATTTT.

This clone was seen more than once but under ten times. The J gene is TRBJ1-1, the V gene TRBV7-6, with TRBD1 matching over 10 bases. The CDR3 sequence is 16 residues long. Germline CDR1 SGHVS, CDR2 FNYEAQ. Trimming at V came to 2 bases and at J to 5 bases, leaving 8 bases not matched to a gene. CDR3 residues: CASSLSGTGAWTEAFF. The CDR3 bases are TGTGCCAGCAGCTTATCGGGGACAGGGGCCTGGACTGAAGCTTTCTTT.

There are a few counts of this clone. CDR3 amino acids: CASSTHRGIETQYF. CDR3 DNA: TGTGCCAGCAGCACCCACAGGGGAATTGAGACCCAGTACTTC. The chain employs TRBV7-8 and TRBJ2-5, with 7 bases identical to TRBD1. After removal of 5 bases from V and 5 bases from J, the junction contained 8 bases not matched to a gene. CDR3 length equals 14 residues. CDR1 is SGHVS, CDR2 FQNEAQ, per germline. Together with reference TRBV7-8 and TRBJ2-5, the CDR3 gives the full variable domain: GAGVSQSPRYKVAKRGQDVALRCDPISGHVSLFWYQQALGQGPEFLTYFQNEAQLDKSGLPSDRFFAERPEGSVSTLKIQRTQQEDSAVYLCASSTHRGIETQYFGPGTRLLVL.

This clone came up a few times. This chain connects TRBV12-2 to TRBJ2-5; TRBD1, as called in the table, went unchecked against the DNA. The better agreement between TRBJ2-7 and the DNA end casts doubt on the J call. TRBV12-2 is given as a pseudogene. The CDR3 has 16 residues. CDR3 sequence: CASRPTRYTSSYEQYF. The CDR3 DNA is TGTGCAAGTCGCCCGACCAGGTATACGTCCTCCTACGAGCAGTACTTC.

The J gene is TRBJ2-3, the V gene TRBV11-3, with 8 bases aligning to TRBD2. The CDR3 is made up of 15 amino acids. Germline-derived CDR1 and CDR2 are SGHNT and YENEEA. The V gene end was trimmed by 8 bases and the J gene end by 0 bases; junction bases not matched to a gene: 7. CDR3 protein: CASGGSGVSTDTQYF. The DNA for the CDR3 is TGTGCCAGCGGAGGTAGCGGGGTTAGCACAGATACGCAGTATTTT.

The CDR3 loop reads CASSQEGAAPSYEQYF. CDR3 DNA sequence: TGTGCCAGCAGCCAAGAGGGGGCGGCGCCGTCCTACGAGCAGTACTTC. This chain links TRBV14 with TRBJ2-7; tentatively, D is TRBD1 (6 bases). The V gene's germline CDR1 is SGHDN and CDR2 FVKESK. The CDR3 contains 16 residues. Trimming pared 0 bases from V and 1 base from J, leaving 13 bases between.

This clone was found a few times. The chain combines TRBV4-3 with TRBJ1-1; D unresolved. The germline V gene has CDR1 LGHNA and CDR2 YSLEER. The CDR3 runs to 13 residues. V shed 4 bases and J shed 1 base, with 7 bases lying between them. CDR3 bases: TGCGCCAGCAGCCTCCTGGGGAACACTGAAGCTTTCTTT. Translation gives CASSLLGNTEAFF.

J is TRBJ1-2 and V is TRBV5-5; D is undetermined. Trimming removed 1 base from V and 1 base from J, with 5 bases in between. This CDR3 region has 13 residues. Germline CDR1 and CDR2: SGHKS and YYEKEE (reference sequence). The CDR3 reads CASSLSGNYGYTF. The CDR3 region has the DNA TGTGCCAGCAGCTTGAGTGGTAACTATGGCTACACCTTC.

The V and J genes are TRBV5-6 and TRBJ2-5; the D is unclear. Trimming left V 6 bases short and J 0 bases short, with 15 bases between. The CDR3 extends over 15 amino acids. Germline-derived CDR1 and CDR2 are SGHDT and YYEEEE. The CDR3, as DNA: TGTGCCAGCAACCAGAGGAGCCTCAACCAAGAGACCCAGTACTTC. Encoded protein: CASNQRSLNQETQYF.

The rearrangement joins TRBV4-2 to TRBJ2-1; either TRBD1 or TRBD2 may supply D (5 bases each). The CDR3 extends over 14 amino acids. V gave up 5 bases and J gave up 6 bases, with 14 bases separating them. In germline, CDR1 is LGHNA, CDR2 YNFKEQ. The CDR3 is CASSERDVRNEQFF. The CDR3 coding sequence is TGTGCCAGCAGCGAAAGGGACGTTCGCAATGAGCAGTTCTTC.

This clone turned up a few times. The rearrangement uses TRBV30 and TRBJ1-6, with D unresolved. There are 14 residues in the CDR3. The germline CDR1 and CDR2 sequences are GTSNPN and SVGIG (reference sequence). Trimming took off 2 bases at V and 10 bases at J, with 15 bases between the two ends. The CDR3, as DNA: TGTGCCTGGAGTCCCGGGATGTTTCAATCACCCCTCCACTTT. Residues: CAWSPGMFQSPLHF. The whole variable domain, filled in from reference TRBV30 and TRBJ1-6, reads SQTIHQWPATLVQPVGSPLSLECTVEGTSNPNLYWYRQAAGRGLQLLFYSVGIGQISSEVPQNLSASRPQDRQFILSSKKLLLSDSGFYLCAWSPGMFQSPLHFGNGTRLTVT.

The V and J genes are TRBV18 and TRBJ1-4; 9 bases align to TRBD1. Looked up from germline, CDR1 is KGHSH and CDR2 is LQKENI. V dropped 0 bases and J dropped 6; count of bases not matched to a gene: 2. This CDR3 has 15 amino acids. The CDR3, as DNA: TGTGCCAGCTCACCACCGGGACAGGGAGATGAAAAACTGTTTTTT. This codes for CASSPPGQGDEKLFF.

The V and J genes are TRBV7-9 and TRBJ2-7; 13 bases map to TRBD2. The CDR3 loop spans 12 amino acids. V was pared by 5 bases and J by 11 bases, with 3 bases of the junction left unmatched. Looked up from germline, CDR1 is SEHNR and CDR2 is FQNEAQ (reference sequence). CDR3: CASSHGLAGEYF. For the CDR3, the DNA is TGTGCCAGCAGCCACGGACTAGCGGGGGAGTACTTC.

This rearrangement joins TRBV7-2 to TRBJ1-2; D is uncertain. CDR3 length equals 13 residues. With 5 bases removed from V and 2 bases from J, the gap between germline ends came to 9 bases. Germline CDR1 SGHTA, CDR2 FQGNSA. CDR3 coding DNA: TGTGCCAGCAGCCGCTCAGCGAACTATGGCTACACCTTC. Translated, it gives CASSRSANYGYTF. Full variable domain (outside the CDR3, taken from reference TRBV7-2 and TRBJ1-2): GAGVSQSPSNKVTEKGKDVELRCDPISGHTALYWYRQSLGQGLEFLIYFQGNSAPDKSGLPSDRFSAERTGGSVSTLTIQRTQQEDSAVYLCASSRSANYGYTFGSGTRLTVV.

This clone appeared a few times. Other DNA sequences from this sample encode an identical CDR3 as well. This sequence joins TRBV7-9 and TRBJ2-7; D is ambiguous. The CDR3 has 11 residues. Germline values: CDR1 SEHNR, CDR2 FQNEAQ (reference sequence). Trimming took 5 bases from V and 4 from J, leaving 6 bases between them. CDR3 protein: CASSDRYEQYF. The CDR3 DNA follows: TGTGCCAGCAGCGATCGTTACGAGCAGTACTTC.

In this sample, this clone turned up a few times. This chain uses TRBV7-2 with TRBJ1-2, with TRBD1 as a possible D gene (5 bases). This CDR3 comprises 13 residues. Germline CDR1 reads SGHTA; CDR2 reads FQGNSA. Trimming removed 4 bases from V and 8 bases from J, with 14 bases in between. CDR3 nucleotides: TGTGCCAGCAGCTCCTATCAAGGGGACGGCTACACCTTC. Translating gives CASSSYQGDGYTF.

The J gene is TRBJ2-5, the V gene TRBV5-4; 7 bases are a match to TRBD1. CDR1 and CDR2 from the germline V gene are SGHNT and YYREEE (reference sequence). This CDR3 contains 14 residues. Losses at the gene ends were 4 bases for V and 0 bases for J; bases not matched to a gene: 3. CDR3 region: CASSPGTDQETQYF. The CDR3 nucleotides read TGTGCCAGCAGCCCTGGGACAGACCAAGAGACCCAGTACTTC.

This clone came up a few times. This chain connects TRBV13 to TRBJ1-2; no firm D call. The germline CDR1 and CDR2 sequences are PRHDT and FYEKMQ (reference sequence). Trimming removed 1 base at V and 8 bases at J, with 14 bases between. CDR3 size: 14 residues. CDR3 sequence: CASSLVGLTGGYTF. Written as DNA, the CDR3 is TGTGCCAGCAGCTTAGTAGGGCTTACGGGCGGCTACACCTTC.

V and J are TRBV29-1 and TRBJ1-3; no clear D gene. The CDR3 has 14 residues. Deletions cut 6 bases from V and 1 base from J, with 13 bases between. The V gene's germline CDR1 is SQVTM and CDR2 ANQGSEA. The CDR3 DNA follows: TGCAGCGTCCCTTCTGAGGGTTCTGGAAACACCATATATTTT. It translates to CSVPSEGSGNTIYF. Complete variable domain (other parts from reference TRBV29-1 and TRBJ1-3): SAVISQKPSRDICQRGTSLTIQCQVDSQVTMMFWYRQQPGQSLTLIATANQGSEATYESGFVIDKFPISRPNLTFSTLTVSNMSPEDSSIYLCSVPSEGSGNTIYFGEGSWLTVV.

This clone has just a few counts. The chain recombines TRBV11-2 with TRBJ2-2; 9 positions agree with TRBD1. The J segment lost 0 bases and the V segment lost 6 bases, leaving 5 bases of the junction unmatched. The CDR3 is 16 amino acids. Germline V gives CDR1 SGHAT, CDR2 FQNNGV. The CDR3, as DNA: TGTGCCAGCAGTTTACAGGGGGCTACGAACACCGGGGAGCTGTTTTTT. It encodes CASSLQGATNTGELFF.

In this sample, this clone turned up a few times. Other DNA sequences in this sample translate to the same CDR3. The chain employs TRBV14 and TRBJ2-2, with 8 bases aligning to TRBD1. The V and J ends lost 4 bases and 6 bases, in that order; junction bases with no gene match: 1. This CDR3 has 13 amino acids. From germline, CDR1 is SGHDN and CDR2 FVKESK. CDR3 in DNA: TGTGCCAGCAGCCTACAGGGGGCCGGGGAGCTGTTTTTT. Protein product: CASSLQGAGELFF.

This clone was counted a few times. CDR3 in DNA: TGTGCCAGCAGAACGGACAGGCCCCCCTATGGCTACACCTTC. Translation gives CASRTDRPPYGYTF. The chain links TRBV11-2 to TRBJ1-2, with 7 bases fitting TRBD1. V was pared by 6 bases and J by 4 bases, with 8 bases of the junction left unmatched. CDR3 length: 14 amino acids. The germline CDR1 and CDR2 sequences are SGHAT and FQNNGV.

The J gene is TRBJ2-1, the V gene TRBV7-2; 10 bases align to TRBD1. The CDR3 runs 14 residues. Germline CDR1 is SGHTA and CDR2 is FQGNSA. Unmatched junction bases numbered 6, after V lost 5 bases and J lost 8 bases. CDR3 loop: CASSRTGGSYEQFF. Written as DNA, the CDR3 is TGTGCCAGCAGCCGGACAGGGGGTTCCTATGAGCAGTTCTTC. Supplemented by reference TRBV7-2 and TRBJ2-1, the full variable domain reads GAGVSQSPSNKVTEKGKDVELRCDPISGHTALYWYRQSLGQGLEFLIYFQGNSAPDKSGLPSDRFSAERTGGSVSTLTIQRTQQEDSAVYLCASSRTGGSYEQFFGPGTRLTVL.

In this sample, this clone turned up a few times. This CDR3 is also generated by other DNA sequences in the sample. The rearrangement joins TRBV30 to TRBJ1-3; D gene unclear. This CDR3 contains 13 residues. Trimming left V 3 bases short and J 2 bases short, with 8 bases between. From germline, CDR1 is GTSNPN and CDR2 SVGIG (reference sequence). CDR3 DNA: TGTGCCTGGAGCTCAGGCCCTGGAAACACCATATATTTT. As protein: CAWSSGPGNTIYF.

The genes are TRBV6-1 and TRBJ1-5; tentative D call: TRBD1 (5 bases). The V gene lost 0 bases and the J gene lost 11 bases, with 8 bases spanning the gap. Germline CDR1 MNHNS, CDR2 SASEGT. There are 12 residues in the CDR3. The CDR3 region is CASSEAWGAQHF. CDR3 nucleotide sequence: TGTGCCAGCAGTGAAGCTTGGGGGGCCCAGCATTTT.